The 8 T cell receptor beta chains below come from one sample, sequenced in a study of memory CD8 T cells in hepatitis C reinfection. Using immunoSEQ multiplex PCR, the repertoire was profiled, and TCRdb retains in-frame clones only, with some absent. The table records 45,000 to 50,000 clones, 85% to 90% of them present only once. Time point: late/post reinfection, 12 to 24 weeks after detection. Sorted cells were sequenced directly ex vivo without any in vitro expansion. The sequencing input was naive CD8+ T cells sorted from blood. The receptors stem from a man between 18 and 29 years old with hepatitis C virus infection.

Comment on this clone: This specimen includes other DNA sequences encoding the same CDR3. The chain uses TRBV5-4 and TRBJ2-7, with D maybe TRBD2 (6 bases). V lost 2 bases and J lost 6, with 12 bases in between. This CDR3 contains 13 residues. Per germline, CDR1 SGHNT and CDR2 YYREEE (reference sequence). The CDR3 DNA reads as TGTGCCAGCAGCTTAGGAGGGGCCAGCGAGCAGTACGTC. Protein sequence: CASSLGGASEQYV.

V gene TRBV6-5 combines with J gene TRBJ1-1, with D perhaps TRBD1 (5 bases). Germline CDR1 is MNHEY and CDR2 is SVGAGI. CDR3 length: 13 residues. V was cut by 7 bases and J by 1 base, with 10 bases left in between. CDR3 loop: CASTGDPNTEAFF. CDR3 DNA sequence: TGTGCCAGCACGGGGGACCCGAACACTGAAGCTTTCTTT.

This chain links TRBV29-1 with TRBJ2-3; the match to TRBD2 covers 8 bases. Germline-derived CDR1 and CDR2 are SQVTM and ANQGSEA. V shed 5 bases, J shed 0 bases, and the junction held 13 bases outside the gene matches. The CDR3 extends over 17 amino acids. The CDR3, as DNA: TGCAGCGTTAAACCGTCTAGCGGGTACACTAGCACAGATACGCAGTATTTT. Protein product: CSVKPSSGYTSTDTQYF.

The chain couples TRBV6-5 to TRBJ1-2; D might be TRBD1 (5 bases). The CDR3 loop spans 13 amino acids. Germline values: CDR1 MNHEY, CDR2 SVGAGI. Trimming took off 10 bases at V and 8 bases at J, with 20 bases between the two ends. The CDR3 sequence: CATHSPGVEGYTF. CDR3 nucleotides: TGTGCCACCCATTCCCCGGGGGTGGAGGGCTACACCTTC.

V is TRBV2 and J is TRBJ2-6; 7 bases are a match to TRBD1. From germline, CDR1 is SNHLY and CDR2 FYNNEI. The CDR3 spans 15 residues. Trimming took 5 bases from V and 4 from J; bases not matched to a gene: 5. The CDR3 is CASSTDRVGANVLTF. The CDR3, as DNA: TGTGCCAGCAGTACCGACAGGGTCGGGGCCAACGTCCTGACTTTC.

The gene calls are TRBV15 and TRBJ2-1; the match to TRBD2 covers 8 bases. Germline trimming cut 0 bases from V and 3 bases from J; bases unmatched to any gene: 13. CDR1 LNHNV and CDR2 YYDKDF come from the germline V gene (reference sequence). CDR3 size: 19 residues. As DNA, the CDR3 is TGTGCCACCAGCAGAGATTTGGGGGTAGGTAGCGGGATCTACAATGAGCAGTTCTTC. Translation gives CATSRDLGVGSGIYNEQFF. Variable domain in full (rest from reference TRBV15 and TRBJ2-1): DAMVIQNPRYQVTQFGKPVTLSCSQTLNHNVMYWYQQKSSQAPKLLFHYYDKDFNNEADTPDNFQSRRPNTSFCFLDIRSPGLGDTAMYLCATSRDLGVGSGIYNEQFFGPGTRLTVL.

The table lists this clone with a few counts. The J gene is TRBJ1-1, the V gene TRBV6-1; TRBD1 matches 7 bases. This CDR3 spans 15 amino acids. Germline V gene sequence: CDR1 MNHNS, CDR2 SASEGT. V gave up 0 bases and J gave up 4 bases; unmatched junction bases: 5. The CDR3 reads CASSEATRGLTEAFF. CDR3 in DNA: TGTGCCAGCAGTGAAGCAACTAGGGGGCTCACTGAAGCTTTCTTT.

The chain uses TRBV18 and TRBJ2-1; D uncertain. The CDR3 loop spans 15 amino acids. Germline V CDR1 and CDR2: KGHSH, LQKENI. V was clipped by 3 bases and J by 4 bases, with 13 bases between them. This CDR3 reads CASSPPARPYNEQFF. The CDR3 nucleotides are TGTGCCAGCTCACCCCCGGCTAGGCCTTACAATGAGCAGTTCTTC.